The entry that follows covers one T cell receptor beta chain sequence. The CDR3 sequence is 13 residues long. Trimming pared 2 bases from V and 8 bases from J, leaving 13 bases between. Germline V gene data show CDR1 as SGHNT and CDR2 as YYREEE (reference sequence). These data originate in a study of blood T cell repertoires in COVID-19. On the study more broadly: The United States, Italy and Spain provided the acute and convalescent COVID-19 samples. In each case, the material was cDNA or gDNA derived from T cells, B-cell-depleted T cells, or PBMCs.

In the study's own analysis: Amplification of reference gene primers was used by the study to estimate nucleated cell counts. Some clones are missing from TCRdb's copy, which holds only in-frame ones; the method was immunoSEQ multiplex PCR. That table furnishes V, J and clone size, whereas the DNA furnished D and trimming. The profile shows 280,000 or so clones, around 85% of them singletons. V gene TRBV5-4 combines with J gene TRBJ1-2; no definite D call. This clonotype originated in a young woman who had recovered from COVID-19. Sequenced input: peripheral blood. CDR3 sequence: CASSFRGSNGYTF. The DNA of the CDR3 is TGTGCCAGCAGCTTTCGGGGATCCAACGGCTACACCTTC.